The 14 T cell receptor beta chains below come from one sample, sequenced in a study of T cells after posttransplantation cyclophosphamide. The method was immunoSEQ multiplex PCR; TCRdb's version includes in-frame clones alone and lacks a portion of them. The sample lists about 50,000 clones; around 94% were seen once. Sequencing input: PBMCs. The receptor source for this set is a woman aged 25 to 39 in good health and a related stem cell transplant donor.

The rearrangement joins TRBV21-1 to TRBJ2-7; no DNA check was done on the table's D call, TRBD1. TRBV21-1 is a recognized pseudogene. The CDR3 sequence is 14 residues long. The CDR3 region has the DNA TGTGCCAGCAGCAAAGCCCAGGGAACCAACGAGCAGTACTTC. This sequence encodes CASSKAQGTNEQYF.

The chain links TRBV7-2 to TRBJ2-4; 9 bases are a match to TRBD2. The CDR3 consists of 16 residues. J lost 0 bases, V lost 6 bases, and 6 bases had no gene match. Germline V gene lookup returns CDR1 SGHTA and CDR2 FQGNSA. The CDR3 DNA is TGTGCCAGCAGTTCTAGCGGGGTAATAGCCAAAAACATTCAGTACTTC. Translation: CASSSSGVIAKNIQYF.

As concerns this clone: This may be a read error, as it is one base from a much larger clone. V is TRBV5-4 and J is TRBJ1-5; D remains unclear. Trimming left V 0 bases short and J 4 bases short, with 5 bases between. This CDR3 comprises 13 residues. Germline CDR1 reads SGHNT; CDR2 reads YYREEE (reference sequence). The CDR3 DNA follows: TGTGCCAGCAGCTTGGACAGTAATCAGCCCCAGCATTTT. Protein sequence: CASSLDSNQPQHF.

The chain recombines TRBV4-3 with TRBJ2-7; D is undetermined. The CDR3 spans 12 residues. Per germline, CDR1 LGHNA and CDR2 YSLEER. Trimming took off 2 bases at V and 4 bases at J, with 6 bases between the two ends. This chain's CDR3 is CASSQILYEQYF. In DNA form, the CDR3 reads TGCGCCAGCAGCCAAATATTATACGAGCAGTACTTC.

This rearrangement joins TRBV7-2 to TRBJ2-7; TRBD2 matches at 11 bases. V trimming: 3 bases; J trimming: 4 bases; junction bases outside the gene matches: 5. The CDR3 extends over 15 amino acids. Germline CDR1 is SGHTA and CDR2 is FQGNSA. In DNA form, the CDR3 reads TGTGCCAGCAGCTTCACTAGCGGGGGCCCGTACGAGCAGTACTTC. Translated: CASSFTSGGPYEQYF.

As DNA, the CDR3 is TGTGCCAGCAGCGTTCCTCTTTCTGGGGCTGCCGGGGAGCTGTTTTTT. This sequence encodes CASSVPLSGAAGELFF. The chain links TRBV9 to TRBJ2-2; D may be TRBD1 (5 bases). This CDR3 has 16 amino acids. Trimming removed 2 bases from V and 6 bases from J, with 17 bases in between. CDR1 and CDR2 (germline): SGDLS, YYNGEE.

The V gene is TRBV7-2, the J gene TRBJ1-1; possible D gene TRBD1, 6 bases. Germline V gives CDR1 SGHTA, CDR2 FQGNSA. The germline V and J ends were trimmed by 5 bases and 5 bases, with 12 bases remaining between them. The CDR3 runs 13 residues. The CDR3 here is CASSGQSFTEAFF. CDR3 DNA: TGTGCCAGCAGCGGACAGAGTTTTACTGAAGCTTTCTTT.

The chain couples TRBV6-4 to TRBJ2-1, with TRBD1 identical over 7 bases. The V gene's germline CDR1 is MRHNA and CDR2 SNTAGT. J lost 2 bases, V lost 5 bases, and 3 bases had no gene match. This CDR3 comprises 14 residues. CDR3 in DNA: TGTGCCAGCAGTTCGACAGGGACCTACAATGAGCAGTTCTTC. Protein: CASSSTGTYNEQFF.

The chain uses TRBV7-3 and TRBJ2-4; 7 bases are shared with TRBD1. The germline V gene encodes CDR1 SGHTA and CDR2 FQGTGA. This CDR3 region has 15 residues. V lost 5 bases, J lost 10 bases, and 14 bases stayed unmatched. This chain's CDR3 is CASSHPQAKQGIQYF. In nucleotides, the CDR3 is TGTGCCAGCAGCCATCCACAGGCTAAACAGGGGATTCAGTACTTC.

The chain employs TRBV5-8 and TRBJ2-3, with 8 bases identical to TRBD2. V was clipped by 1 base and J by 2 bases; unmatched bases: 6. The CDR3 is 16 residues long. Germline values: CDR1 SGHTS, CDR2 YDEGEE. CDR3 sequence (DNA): TGTGCCAGCAGCTTGCAACTAGCGGCCATCACAGATACGCAGTATTTT. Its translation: CASSLQLAAITDTQYF.

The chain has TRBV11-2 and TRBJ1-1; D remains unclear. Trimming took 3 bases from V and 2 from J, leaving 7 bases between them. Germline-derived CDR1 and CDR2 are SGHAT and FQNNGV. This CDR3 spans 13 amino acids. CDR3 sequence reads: CASSFRGNTEAFF. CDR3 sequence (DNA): TGTGCCAGCAGCTTTCGGGGTAACACTGAAGCTTTCTTT.

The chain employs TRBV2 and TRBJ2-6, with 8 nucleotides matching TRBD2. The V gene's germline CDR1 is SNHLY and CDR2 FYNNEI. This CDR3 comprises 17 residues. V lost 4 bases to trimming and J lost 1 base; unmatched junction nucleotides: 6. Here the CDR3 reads CASSGGTRASGANVLTF. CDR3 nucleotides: TGTGCCAGCAGTGGTGGGACTAGGGCTTCTGGGGCCAACGTCCTGACTTTC. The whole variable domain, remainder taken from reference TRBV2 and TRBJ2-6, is EPEVTQTPSHQVTQMGQEVILRCVPISNHLYFYWYRQILGQKVEFLVSFYNNEISEKSEIFDDQFSVERPDGSNFTLKIRSTKLEDSAMYFCASSGGTRASGANVLTFGAGSRLTVL.

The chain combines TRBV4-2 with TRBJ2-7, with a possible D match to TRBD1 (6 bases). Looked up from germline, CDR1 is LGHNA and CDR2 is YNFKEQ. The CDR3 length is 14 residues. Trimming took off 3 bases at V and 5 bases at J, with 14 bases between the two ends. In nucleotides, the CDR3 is TGTGCCAGCAGCCAGACAGGTCCCCTCGACGAGCAGTACTTC. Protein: CASSQTGPLDEQYF.

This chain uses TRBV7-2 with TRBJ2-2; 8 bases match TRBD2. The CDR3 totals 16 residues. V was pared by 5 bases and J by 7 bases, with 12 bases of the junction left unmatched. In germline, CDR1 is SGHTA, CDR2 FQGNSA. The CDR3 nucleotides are TGTGCCAGCAGCCCAGATGGCGGGGGGACGTTCGGGGAGCTGTTTTTT. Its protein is CASSPDGGGTFGELFF.